A single sample is the source of the 3 T cell receptor beta chains below, sequenced in a study of Ad26.COV2.S vaccination and SARS-CoV-2 variants. Measured with immunoSEQ multiplex PCR; TCRdb has only the in-frame clones, and not every one. The sample comprises 350,000 to 450,000 clones, roughly 90% of which are singletons, and under 2% rests with the top ten. Stated treatment: some 20 received Ad26.COV2.S at low or high dose, single or two shots; roughly five received placebo; per-sample allocation not given. At day 63 after the first vaccine or placebo injection, samples were drawn. The sample consisted of peripheral blood, taken in a trial of Ad26.COV2.S vaccine versus placebo. The receptors stem from a person between 18 and 65 years old who received the Ad26.COV2.S COVID-19 vaccine or a placebo.

The chain joins TRBV2 to TRBJ2-3; TRBD1 is a possible D gene (5 bases). CDR1 and CDR2 (germline): SNHLY, FYNNEI. Trimming shortened V by 1 base and J by 8 bases, and 16 bases separated the two germline ends. This CDR3 spans 15 amino acids. The CDR3 spells CASSEVAGYQGTQYF. For the CDR3, the DNA is TGTGCCAGCAGTGAAGTCGCAGGGTACCAAGGTACGCAGTATTTT.

The gene calls are TRBV12-3 or TRBV12-4 and TRBJ2-2; no clear D. The CDR3 spans 13 residues. V dropped 2 bases and J dropped 5 bases, with 6 bases sitting between them. The CDR3 DNA is TGTGCCAGCAGTTTACTTGGAACCGGGGAGCTGTTTTTT. Translation gives CASSLLGTGELFF.

V and J are TRBV5-1 and TRBJ1-2, with TRBD1 identical over 8 bases. Germline V gene data show CDR1 as SGHRS and CDR2 as YFSETQ. The CDR3 totals 19 residues. The V gene end was trimmed by 2 bases and the J gene end by 2 bases; junction bases not matched to a gene: 17. CDR3 protein: CASSFGFIRGLNLNYGYTF. For the CDR3, the DNA is TGCGCCAGCAGCTTTGGCTTTATCAGGGGGCTAAACTTAAACTATGGCTACACCTTC.